This record looks at one T cell receptor beta chain sequence and its context. Its antigen is undetermined. This entry comes from a study of cytomegalovirus exposure and HLA in healthy donors. CDR1 and CDR2 (germline): KGHSH, LQKENI. CDR3 length equals 15 residues. The V end was cut by 2 bases, the J end by 3 bases, with 13 bases between. The study's findings and limits: Rare TCR sequences predominated, though certain public TCRs were found in many donors.

Repertoires were generated with immunoSEQ multiplex PCR, while TCRdb's copy carries only in-frame clones and drops some. The sample holds 250,000 to 400,000 clones, approximately 88% seen once. The sequence came from a young man in good health and CMV-seronegative. The sample consisted of PBMCs. The chain employs TRBV18 and TRBJ1-2, with D unclear. The DNA for the CDR3 is TGTGCCAGCTCACCAGTAGGGAGCGGGGACTATGGCTACACCTTC. Protein sequence: CASSPVGSGDYGYTF. Full variable domain (missing parts from reference TRBV18 and TRBJ1-2): NAGVMQNPRHLVRRRGQEARLRCSPMKGHSHVYWYRQLPEEGLKFMVYLQKENIIDESGMPKERFSAEFPKEGPSILRIQQVVRGDSAAYFCASSPVGSGDYGYTFGSGTRLTVV.